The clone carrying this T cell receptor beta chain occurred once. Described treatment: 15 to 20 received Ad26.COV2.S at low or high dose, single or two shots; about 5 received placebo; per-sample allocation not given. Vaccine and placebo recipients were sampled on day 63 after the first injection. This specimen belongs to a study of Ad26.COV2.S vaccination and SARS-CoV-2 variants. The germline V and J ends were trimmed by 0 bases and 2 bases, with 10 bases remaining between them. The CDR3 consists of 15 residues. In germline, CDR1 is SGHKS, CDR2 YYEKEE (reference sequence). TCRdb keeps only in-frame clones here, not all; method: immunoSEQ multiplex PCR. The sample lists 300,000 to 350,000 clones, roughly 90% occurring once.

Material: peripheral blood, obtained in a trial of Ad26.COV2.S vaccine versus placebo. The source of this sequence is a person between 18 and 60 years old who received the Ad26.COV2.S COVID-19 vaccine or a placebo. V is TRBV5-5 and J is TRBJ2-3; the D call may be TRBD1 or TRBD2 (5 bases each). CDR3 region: CASSLGQGVTDTQYF. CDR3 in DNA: TGTGCCAGCAGCTTGGGGCAGGGAGTCACAGATACGCAGTATTTT.